These 8 T cell receptor beta chains originate from one sample sequenced in a study of blood T cell repertoires in COVID-19. Clones were sequenced by immunoSEQ multiplex PCR, and TCRdb holds only the in-frame ones, with some missing. The sample consists of approximately 290,000 clones, roughly nine tenths of them appearing once. The sequencing sample was made of peripheral blood. These TCRs come from a woman aged 25-40 years with COVID-19, enrolled during active disease.

The J gene is TRBJ2-7, the V gene TRBV6-2 or TRBV6-3; D ambiguous. Germline loops: CDR1 MNHEY, CDR2 SVGEGT. The V gene lost 4 bases and the J gene lost 0 bases, with 4 bases spanning the gap. The CDR3 length is 12 residues. Here the CDR3 reads CASSFLSYEQYF. The CDR3 DNA follows: TGTGCCAGCAGTTTCCTCTCCTACGAGCAGTACTTC.

The chain recombines TRBV11-2 with TRBJ2-3, with 10 bases lining up with TRBD2. V was pared by 5 bases and J by 8 bases, with 10 bases of the junction left unmatched. The CDR3 is 15 residues long. Germline lookup yields CDR1 SGHAT and CDR2 FQNNGV. CDR3 DNA sequence: TGTGCCAGCAGCCCAGAGGCTAGCGGGAGCCGTACGCAGTATTTT. It translates to CASSPEASGSRTQYF.

The rearrangement joins TRBV6-5 to TRBJ1-1, with D possibly being TRBD1 (6 bases). The CDR3 totals 14 residues. The germline V gene has CDR1 MNHEY and CDR2 SVGAGI. Trimming cost V 9 bases and J 5 bases, with 19 bases left between them. CDR3 coding DNA: TGTGCCAGACTAGATAGGGGAGGGGGGACTGAAGCTTTCTTT. This encodes CARLDRGGGTEAFF.

This CDR3 reads CASSPPSGMNTEAFF. CDR3 DNA: TGTGCCAGCTCACCACCTTCAGGCATGAACACTGAAGCTTTCTTT. The chain uses TRBV18 and TRBJ1-1, with unresolved D. The germline V gene has CDR1 KGHSH and CDR2 LQKENI. This CDR3 is 15 amino acids long. V lost 0 bases, J lost 0 bases, and 8 bases lay in between.

The genes are TRBV19 and TRBJ1-6; a possible D gene is TRBD1 (5 bases). Trimming shortened V by 4 bases and J by 9 bases, and 16 bases separated the two germline ends. This CDR3 is built from 15 residues. Germline V lookup: CDR1 LNHDA, CDR2 SQIVND (reference sequence). The CDR3 region is CASSTAGHRGSPLHF. In DNA form, the CDR3 reads TGTGCCAGTAGTACTGCGGGGCACCGGGGTTCACCCCTCCACTTT. The complete variable domain, with remaining parts taken from reference TRBV19 and TRBJ1-6, reads DGGITQSPKYLFRKEGQNVTLSCEQNLNHDAMYWYRQDPGQGLRLIYYSQIVNDFQKGDIAEGYSVSREKKESFPLTVTSAQKNPTAFYLCASSTAGHRGSPLHFGNGTRLTVT.

The chain has TRBV12-3 or TRBV12-4 and TRBJ1-6; D gene unclear. Between the trimmed V and J ends, which lost 5 bases and 9 bases, there was a span of 8 bases. CDR3 size: 12 residues. This chain's CDR3 is CASSPDFSPLHF. CDR3 nucleotides: TGTGCCAGCAGTCCAGATTTTTCACCCCTCCACTTT.

The rearrangement uses TRBV5-1 and TRBJ1-6; TRBD1 matches 7 bases. The germline V gene encodes CDR1 SGHRS and CDR2 YFSETQ. This CDR3 comprises 17 residues. With V trimmed by 0 bases and J by 3 bases, 6 bases remained unmatched. This chain's CDR3 is CASSLVFQGGYNSPLHF. In nucleotides, the CDR3 is TGCGCCAGCAGCTTGGTCTTCCAGGGGGGCTATAATTCACCCCTCCACTTT. The full variable domain, its missing parts supplied by reference TRBV5-1 and TRBJ1-6, is KAGVTQTPRYLIKTRGQQVTLSCSPISGHRSVSWYQQTPGQGLQFLFEYFSETQRNKGNFPGRFSGRQFSNSRSEMNVSTLELGDSALYLCASSLVFQGGYNSPLHFGNGTRLTVT.

The chain links TRBV6-5 to TRBJ1-1; 7 bases are shared with TRBD1. V gave up 7 bases and J gave up 1 base; unmatched junction bases: 3. The CDR3 runs to 13 residues. Germline V gene data show CDR1 as MNHEY and CDR2 as SVGAGI. CDR3 in amino acids: CASNNRGNTEAFF. DNA for the CDR3: TGTGCCAGCAATAACAGGGGGAACACTGAAGCTTTCTTT.